This T cell receptor beta chain was sequenced in a study of control samples from healthy donors and cancer patients. Sequencing was performed with immunoSEQ multiplex PCR; in TCRdb, only in-frame clones are kept and a portion is missing. The sample comprises 98,000 or so clones, 82% of which are singletons, and about 2% rests with the top ten. Germline V lookup: CDR1 SEHNR, CDR2 FQNEAQ (reference sequence). The V and J ends lost 5 bases and 4 bases respectively, with 18 bases between them. The CDR3 sequence is 16 residues long. The TCR was taken from a man between 60 and 75 years old in good health. Sequencing input: blood. The chain carries TRBV7-9 and TRBJ2-1; D possibly matches TRBD1 or TRBD2 (6 bases each). The CDR3 reads CASSGGIGGQYNEQFF. The CDR3 DNA reads TGTGCCAGCAGCGGGGGAATCGGGGGCCAGTACAATGAGCAGTTCTTC.